The 25 T cell receptor beta chains below come from one sample, sequenced in a study of blood T cell repertoires in COVID-19. The table came from immunoSEQ multiplex PCR; TCRdb's copy has only in-frame clones and leaves some out. Among around 300,000 clones listed, around 88% were seen once. Sequenced sample: PBMCs or T cells enriched from blood (not recorded which). These receptor sequences come from a woman aged 40 to 50 who had recovered from COVID-19.

The chain combines TRBV5-6 with TRBJ2-7; the D gene is possibly TRBD2 (5 bases). The germline V gene encodes CDR1 SGHDT and CDR2 YYEEEE. The CDR3 loop spans 13 amino acids. Trimming took 3 bases from V and 2 from J, leaving 9 bases between them. Here the CDR3 DNA reads TGTGCCAGCAGCTCGGGGTTCGCCTACGAGCAGTACTTC. Residues: CASSSGFAYEQYF.

This clone was recorded only once. V usage is TRBV6-5 and J usage is TRBJ2-3, with D unclear. The CDR3 contains 14 residues. Germline CDR1 is MNHEY and CDR2 is SVGAGI. V lost 6 bases and J lost 7, with 17 bases in between. CDR3 nucleotide sequence: TGTGCCAGCAGCCTATGGTCGACTGGATATACGCAGTATTTT. It specifies CASSLWSTGYTQYF.

The genes are TRBV4-1 and TRBJ1-1; TRBD1 aligns across 7 bases. J was trimmed by 6 bases and V by 6 bases; bases with no gene match: 13. CDR1 MGHRA and CDR2 YSYEKL come from the germline V gene. The CDR3 runs 15 residues. The CDR3 reads CASRGQVVGYAEAFF. CDR3 coding DNA: TGCGCCAGCAGAGGACAGGTTGTCGGGTACGCTGAAGCTTTCTTT.

V and J are TRBV5-4 and TRBJ2-7, with 11 bases fitting TRBD2. This CDR3 spans 16 amino acids. V shed 4 bases, J shed 4 bases, and the junction held 10 bases outside the gene matches. Germline CDR1 reads SGHNT; CDR2 reads YYREEE (reference sequence). In DNA form, the CDR3 reads TGTGCCAGCAGCCCCGCCGGGACTAGCGGTTTATACGAGCAGTACTTC. Its protein is CASSPAGTSGLYEQYF. Combining the CDR3 with reference TRBV5-4 and TRBJ2-7 gives the whole variable domain ETGVTQSPTHLIKTRGQQVTLRCSSQSGHNTVSWYQQALGQGPQFIFQYYREEENGRGNFPPRFSGLQFPNYSSELNVNALELDDSALYLCASSPAGTSGLYEQYFGPGTRLTVT.

There are many counts of this clone. V is TRBV4-1 and J is TRBJ1-1, with a possible D match to TRBD1 (6 bases). V shed 2 bases and J shed 0 bases, with 13 bases lying between them. Germline assignment: CDR1 MGHRA and CDR2 YSYEKL. The CDR3 has 16 residues. In nucleotides, the CDR3 is TGCGCCAGCAGCCAACTCCCGGCAGGGGTGAACACTGAAGCTTTCTTT. It translates to CASSQLPAGVNTEAFF.

The J gene is TRBJ2-5, the V gene TRBV7-3; the D gene is possibly TRBD2 (6 bases). V gave up 5 bases and J gave up 5 bases, with 18 bases separating them. Germline loops: CDR1 SGHTA, CDR2 FQGTGA. The CDR3 totals 15 residues. CDR3 nucleotides: TGTGCCAGCAGCCCCAGAGGCGGGACTTCCGAGACCCAGTACTTC. Protein product: CASSPRGGTSETQYF.

This clone was seen a single time. The CDR3 nucleotides read TGTGCCAGCAGCTCTACAGACGCCTACGAGCAGTACTTC. Translating gives CASSSTDAYEQYF. The chain uses TRBV11-2 and TRBJ2-7, with D uncertain. V dropped 4 bases and J dropped 2 bases, with 9 bases sitting between them. The V gene's germline CDR1 is SGHAT and CDR2 FQNNGV. The CDR3 is 13 amino acids.

The chain links TRBV27 to TRBJ2-3; 15 bases fit TRBD2. The CDR3 consists of 17 residues. Germline V gene data show CDR1 as MNHEY and CDR2 as SMNVEV (reference sequence). V was pared by 1 base and J by 4 bases, with 3 bases of the junction left unmatched. Here the CDR3 DNA reads TGTGCCAGCAGTTTATATGGACTAGCGGGAGGGTCAGATACGCAGTATTTT. Translating gives CASSLYGLAGGSDTQYF.

The V call is TRBV3-1 (or the pseudogene TRBV3-2), the J call TRBJ2-3; TRBD2 is a possible D gene (6 bases). From germline, CDR1 is LGHDT and CDR2 YNNKEL (reference sequence). CDR3 length equals 12 residues. V lost 3 bases and J lost 5, with 6 bases in between. CDR3 nucleotides: TGTGCCAGCAGCCATAGCGGAGATACGCAGTATTTT. Translated, it gives CASSHSGDTQYF.

This clone showed up just once. The gene calls are TRBV7-2 and TRBJ1-4; the D gene is possibly TRBD1 (5 bases). The CDR3 contains 15 residues. V lost 1 base and J lost 8, with 14 bases in between. Germline CDR1 is SGHTA and CDR2 is FQGNSA. CDR3 in amino acids: CASSLDPGVSEKLFF. The CDR3 nucleotides read TGTGCCAGCAGCTTAGATCCGGGGGTTAGCGAAAAACTGTTTTTT.

The CDR3 reads CASSLPSGRLTGELFF. The CDR3 nucleotides read TGTGCCAGCAGCTTACCTAGCGGGAGGTTAACCGGGGAGCTGTTTTTT. The V gene is TRBV11-1, the J gene TRBJ2-2; 11 nucleotides align to TRBD2. Germline trimming cut 2 bases from V and 5 bases from J; bases unmatched to any gene: 4. This CDR3 is built from 16 residues. Germline-derived CDR1 and CDR2 are SGHAT and FQDESV (reference sequence).

The rearrangement uses TRBV4-2 and TRBJ2-2; 14 bases line up with TRBD2. Per the germline V gene, CDR1 is LGHNA and CDR2 is YNFKEQ. The CDR3 loop spans 19 amino acids. The junction had 13 bases not matched to a gene; V was cut back by 4 bases and J by 6 bases. In DNA form, the CDR3 reads TGTGCCAGCAGCCGGAGACTAGCGGGAGGGGACCAAGGTTCCGGGGAGCTGTTTTTT. Translated, it gives CASSRRLAGGDQGSGELFF.

The chain couples TRBV9 to TRBJ1-5, with D possibly matching TRBD1 (6 bases). The CDR3 contains 13 residues. Germline-derived CDR1 and CDR2 are SGDLS and YYNGEE. Trimming removed 4 bases at V and 4 bases at J, with 9 bases between. This CDR3 reads CASSPQGNQPQHF. CDR3 bases: TGTGCCAGCAGCCCACAGGGAAATCAGCCCCAGCATTTT.

The rearrangement links TRBV7-2 to TRBJ2-7, with D possibly being TRBD2 (6 bases). V lost 5 bases to trimming and J lost 5 bases, with 28 bases between them. This CDR3 has 18 residues. Germline V CDR1 and CDR2: SGHTA, FQGNSA. As DNA, the CDR3 is TGTGCCAGCAGCCTAAGATCCCCGGTATTAGCGGTGGTGCACGAGCAGTACTTC. Its protein product is CASSLRSPVLAVVHEQYF.

This clone has a handful of counts. As DNA, the CDR3 is TGTGCCAGCTCACCGGCGGGCTTGGGGAACACTGAAGCTTTCTTT. Protein: CASSPAGLGNTEAFF. This chain links TRBV18 with TRBJ1-1; D is unresolved. V was pared by 3 bases and J by 1 base, with 12 bases between. The V gene's germline CDR1 is KGHSH and CDR2 LQKENI. The CDR3 is made up of 15 amino acids.

This clone was picked up one time. V gene TRBV28 combines with J gene TRBJ2-1; 8 bases agree with TRBD1. CDR3 length equals 17 residues. Germline lookup yields CDR1 MDHEN and CDR2 SYDVKM. J lost 4 bases, V lost 5 bases, and 13 bases had no gene match. The DNA for the CDR3 is TGTGCCAGCAGTCCAACGGGACAGGTAGGATTATACAATGAGCAGTTCTTC. Translating gives CASSPTGQVGLYNEQFF. Based on the CDR3 plus reference TRBV28 and TRBJ2-1, the full variable domain is DVKVTQSSRYLVKRTGEKVFLECVQDMDHENMFWYRQDPGLGLRLIYFSYDVKMKEKGDIPEGYSVSREKKERFSLILESASTNQTSMYLCASSPTGQVGLYNEQFFGPGTRLTVL.

The chain is built from TRBV28 and TRBJ2-7; 15 positions match TRBD2. After removal of 5 bases from V and 9 bases from J, the junction contained 8 bases not matched to a gene. Germline V CDR1 and CDR2: MDHEN, SYDVKM. The CDR3 is 15 residues long. Written as DNA, the CDR3 is TGTGCCAGCAGTGGACTAGCGGGAGGGCCCTCGGTGCAGTACTTC. This sequence encodes CASSGLAGGPSVQYF.

V and J are TRBV14 and TRBJ2-7; 8 bases fit TRBD1. This CDR3 comprises 12 residues. Per the germline V gene, CDR1 is SGHDN and CDR2 is FVKESK. The V and J ends lost 6 bases and 4 bases, in that order; junction bases with no gene match: 2. CDR3 DNA: TGTGCCAGCAGTCGACAGGGGTACGAGCAGTACTTC. Its translation is CASSRQGYEQYF.

The CDR3 sequence is CASSLERTPGDIQYF. In nucleotides, the CDR3 is TGCGCCAGCAGCTTGGAGCGAACTCCCGGAGACATTCAGTACTTC. J is TRBJ2-4 and V is TRBV5-1, with D unclear. Trimming left V 0 bases short and J 8 bases short, with 15 bases between. The CDR3 runs 15 residues. CDR1 is SGHRS, CDR2 YFSETQ, per germline.

The chain couples TRBV28 to TRBJ2-1; maybe TRBD2 (6 bases). This CDR3 has 15 residues. The germline CDR1 and CDR2 sequences are MDHEN and SYDVKM. The ends were cut back, 6 bases at V and 8 bases at J, with 20 bases in the middle. The CDR3, as DNA: TGTGCCAGCAGGAATCAACTAGCAGCCCTGGATGAGCAGTTCTTC. Translated: CASRNQLAALDEQFF.

A word on this clone: Additional DNA sequences in this sample encode the identical CDR3. The chain is built from TRBV7-2 and TRBJ2-7; D uncertain. The length of the CDR3 is 12 residues. Trimming took 1 base from V and 4 from J, leaving 5 bases between them. Germline CDR1 is SGHTA and CDR2 is FQGNSA. DNA for the CDR3: TGTGCCAGCAGCTTAGTCTTGTACGAGCAGTACTTC. It translates to CASSLVLYEQYF.

This rearrangement joins TRBV4-3 to TRBJ1-4; D is possibly TRBD1 (6 bases). Trimming shortened V by 4 bases and J by 3 bases, and 12 bases separated the two germline ends. The CDR3 extends over 15 amino acids. Germline V CDR1 and CDR2: LGHNA, YSLEER. CDR3 protein: CASSRNRVANEKLFF. The CDR3 nucleotides read TGCGCCAGCAGCCGGAACAGGGTGGCTAATGAAAAACTGTTTTTT.

The gene calls are TRBV4-1 and TRBJ2-2; D uncertain. CDR1 is MGHRA and CDR2 is YSYEKL in the germline V gene. Deletions cut 1 base from V and 6 bases from J, with 12 bases between. The CDR3 covers 15 residues. This CDR3 is CASSQGPFGSGELFF. Here the CDR3 DNA reads TGCGCCAGCAGCCAAGGTCCATTCGGTTCCGGGGAGCTGTTTTTT.

The chain is built from TRBV27 and TRBJ1-4; D remains ambiguous. Trimming took 4 bases from V and 8 from J, leaving 17 bases between them. This CDR3 is 15 amino acids long. Per the germline V gene, CDR1 is MNHEY and CDR2 is SMNVEV (reference sequence). The CDR3 reads CASSSLTSGHEKLFF. The CDR3, as DNA: TGTGCCAGCAGTTCTCTTACTAGTGGTCACGAAAAACTGTTTTTT.

The chain is built from TRBV7-9 and TRBJ1-1; no firm D call. Trimming stripped 2 bases from V and 2 bases from J, with 3 bases between. The CDR3 spans 12 residues. Germline CDR1 reads SEHNR; CDR2 reads FQNEAQ (reference sequence). The CDR3 sequence is CASSLLNTEAFF. CDR3 DNA sequence: TGTGCCAGCAGCTTACTTAACACTGAAGCTTTCTTT.